The following is a T cell receptor beta chain sequence with its context. V gave up 7 bases and J gave up 1 base; unmatched junction bases: 1. The length of the CDR3 is 14 residues. The germline V gene has CDR1 MNHEY and CDR2 SMNVEV (reference sequence). The source of the sample is a study of blood T cell repertoires in COVID-19. Overall study context: Some COVID-19 samples were acute and others convalescent; all came from the United States, Italy and Spain. T cells, B-cell-depleted T cells, or PBMCs supplied cDNA or gDNA.

Sequenced by immunoSEQ multiplex PCR; TCRdb stores in-frame clones only, minus some. The sample consists of a few hundred thousand clones, around 91% of them appearing once. The study counted Cohort 3 donors as recovered given two negative PCRs, clearance, or symptom resolution. This clonotype originated in a man aged 18 to 30 who had recovered from COVID-19. This rearrangement joins TRBV27 to TRBJ2-2; 9 positions agree with TRBD2. Material for sequencing was PBMCs or T cells enriched from blood (not recorded which). The CDR3 region is CASKTSGNTGELFF. DNA of the CDR3: TGTGCCAGCAAGACTAGCGGGAACACCGGGGAGCTGTTTTTT.